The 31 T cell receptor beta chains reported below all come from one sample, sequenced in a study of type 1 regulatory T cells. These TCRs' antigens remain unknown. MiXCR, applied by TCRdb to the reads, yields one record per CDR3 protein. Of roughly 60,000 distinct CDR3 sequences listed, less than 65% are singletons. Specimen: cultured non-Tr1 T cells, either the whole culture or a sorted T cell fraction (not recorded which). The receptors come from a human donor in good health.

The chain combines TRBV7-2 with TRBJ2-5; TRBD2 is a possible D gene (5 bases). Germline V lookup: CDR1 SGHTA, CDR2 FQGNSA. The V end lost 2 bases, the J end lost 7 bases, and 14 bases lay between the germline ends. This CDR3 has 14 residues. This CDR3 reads CASSLSPAGGTQYF. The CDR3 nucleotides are TGTGCCAGCAGCTTAAGTCCCGCTGGAGGGACCCAGTACTTC. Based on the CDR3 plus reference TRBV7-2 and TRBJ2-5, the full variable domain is GAGVSQSPSNKVTEKGKDVELRCDPISGHTALYWYRQSLGQGLEFLIYFQGNSAPDKSGLPSDRFSAERTGGSVSTLTIQRTQQEDSAVYLCASSLSPAGGTQYFGPGTRLLVL.

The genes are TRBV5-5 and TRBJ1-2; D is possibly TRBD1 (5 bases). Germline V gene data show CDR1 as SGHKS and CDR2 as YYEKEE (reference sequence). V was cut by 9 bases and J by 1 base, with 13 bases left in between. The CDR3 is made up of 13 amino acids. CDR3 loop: CANGIQVNYGYTF. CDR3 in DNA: TGTGCCAACGGTATACAGGTTAACTATGGCTACACCTTC. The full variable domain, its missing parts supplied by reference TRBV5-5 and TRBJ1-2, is DAGVTQSPTHLIKTRGQQVTLRCSPISGHKSVSWYQQVLGQGPQFIFQYYEKEERGRGNFPDRFSARQFPNYSSELNVNALLLGDSALYLCANGIQVNYGYTFGSGTRLTVV.

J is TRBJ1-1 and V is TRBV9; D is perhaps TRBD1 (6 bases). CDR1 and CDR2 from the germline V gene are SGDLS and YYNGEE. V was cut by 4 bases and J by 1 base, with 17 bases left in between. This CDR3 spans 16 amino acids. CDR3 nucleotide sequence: TGTGCCAGCAGCATGGGTGGGGGCAGGGGGAACACTGAAGCTTTCTTT. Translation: CASSMGGGRGNTEAFF.

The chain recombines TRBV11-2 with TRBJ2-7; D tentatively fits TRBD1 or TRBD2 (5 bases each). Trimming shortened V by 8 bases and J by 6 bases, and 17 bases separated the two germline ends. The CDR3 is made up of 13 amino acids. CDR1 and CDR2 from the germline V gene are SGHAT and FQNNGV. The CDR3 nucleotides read TGTGCCAGCGCTATCTTTGGGGACGGCGAGCAGTACTTC. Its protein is CASAIFGDGEQYF.

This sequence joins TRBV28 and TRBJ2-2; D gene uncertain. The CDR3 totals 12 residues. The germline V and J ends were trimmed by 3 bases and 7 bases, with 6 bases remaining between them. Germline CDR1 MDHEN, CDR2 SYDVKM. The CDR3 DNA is TGTGCCAGCAGTTTGAGTGGCGGGGAGCTGTTTTTT. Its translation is CASSLSGGELFF.

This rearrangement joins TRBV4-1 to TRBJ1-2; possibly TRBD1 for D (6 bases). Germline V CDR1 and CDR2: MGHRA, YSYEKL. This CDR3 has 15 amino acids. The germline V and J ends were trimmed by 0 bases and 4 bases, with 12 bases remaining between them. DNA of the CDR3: TGCGCCAGCAGCCAAGATCCCGGGGGCAGCTATGGCTACACCTTC. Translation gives CASSQDPGGSYGYTF.

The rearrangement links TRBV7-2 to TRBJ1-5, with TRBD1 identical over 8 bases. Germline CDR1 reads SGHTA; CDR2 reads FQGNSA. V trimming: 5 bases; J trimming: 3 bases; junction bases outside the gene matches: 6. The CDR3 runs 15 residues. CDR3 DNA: TGTGCCAGCAGCCAAGGACAGGGTAACAATCAGCCCCAGCATTTT. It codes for CASSQGQGNNQPQHF.

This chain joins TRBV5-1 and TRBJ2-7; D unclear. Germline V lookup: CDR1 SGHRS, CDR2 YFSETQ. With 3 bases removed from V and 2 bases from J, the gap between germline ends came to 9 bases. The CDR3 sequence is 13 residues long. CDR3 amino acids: CASSYPGAYEQYF. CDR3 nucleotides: TGCGCCAGCAGCTACCCAGGAGCCTACGAGCAGTACTTC.

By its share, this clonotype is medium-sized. CDR3 loop: CSVRRQDTNTEAFF. The DNA of the CDR3 is TGCAGCGTTCGTAGGCAGGACACGAACACTGAAGCTTTCTTT. The J gene is TRBJ1-1, the V gene TRBV29-1; D possibly corresponds to TRBD1 (5 bases). The V gene lost 5 bases and the J gene lost 1 base, with 14 bases spanning the gap. Per germline, CDR1 SQVTM and CDR2 ANQGSEA. The CDR3 consists of 14 residues.

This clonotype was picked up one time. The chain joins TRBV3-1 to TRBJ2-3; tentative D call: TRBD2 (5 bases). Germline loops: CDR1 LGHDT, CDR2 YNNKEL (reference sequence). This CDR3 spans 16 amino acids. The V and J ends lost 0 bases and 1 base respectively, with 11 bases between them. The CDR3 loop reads CASSQEIALGTDTQYF. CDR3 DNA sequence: TGTGCCAGCAGCCAAGAAATAGCGCTGGGCACAGATACGCAGTATTTT.

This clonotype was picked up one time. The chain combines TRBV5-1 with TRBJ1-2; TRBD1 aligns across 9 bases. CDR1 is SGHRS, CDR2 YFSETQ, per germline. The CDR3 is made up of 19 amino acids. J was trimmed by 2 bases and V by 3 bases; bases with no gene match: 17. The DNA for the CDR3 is TGCGCCAGCAGCTCCCCCAAAGGACAGGGGTCCACGGAAAACTATGGCTACACCTTC. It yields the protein CASSSPKGQGSTENYGYTF.

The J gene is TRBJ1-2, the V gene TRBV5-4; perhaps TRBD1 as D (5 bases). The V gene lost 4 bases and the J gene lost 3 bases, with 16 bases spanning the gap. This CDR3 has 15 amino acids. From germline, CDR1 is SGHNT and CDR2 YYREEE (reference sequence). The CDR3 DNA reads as TGTGCCAGCAGCCCCGAGGGACGGTTACACTATGGCTACACCTTC. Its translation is CASSPEGRLHYGYTF.

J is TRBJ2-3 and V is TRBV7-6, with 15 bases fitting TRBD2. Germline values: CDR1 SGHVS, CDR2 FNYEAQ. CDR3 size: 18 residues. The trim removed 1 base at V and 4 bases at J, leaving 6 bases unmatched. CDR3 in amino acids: CASSLVRTSGRASDTQYF. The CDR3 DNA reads TGTGCCAGCAGCTTAGTTAGGACTAGCGGGAGGGCATCAGATACGCAGTATTTT.

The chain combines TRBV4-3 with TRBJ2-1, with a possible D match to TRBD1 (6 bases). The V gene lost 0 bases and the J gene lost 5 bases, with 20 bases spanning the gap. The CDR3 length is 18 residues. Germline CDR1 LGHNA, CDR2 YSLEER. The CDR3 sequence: CASSQDSLEGVRHNEQFF. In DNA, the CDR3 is TGCGCCAGCAGCCAAGACAGCCTAGAGGGGGTTCGGCACAATGAGCAGTTCTTC.

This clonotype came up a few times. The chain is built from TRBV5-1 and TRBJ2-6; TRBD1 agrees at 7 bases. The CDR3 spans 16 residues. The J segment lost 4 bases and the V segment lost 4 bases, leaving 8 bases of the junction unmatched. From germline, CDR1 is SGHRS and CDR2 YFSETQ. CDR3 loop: CASSPETGSGANVLTF. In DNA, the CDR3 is TGCGCCAGCAGCCCCGAGACAGGGTCCGGGGCCAACGTCCTGACTTTC.

In DNA form, the CDR3 reads TGCAGTGCTCAGGGCGGCGGGGAGACCCAGTACTTC. Its translation: CSAQGGGETQYF. This chain connects TRBV20-1 to TRBJ2-5, with D perhaps being TRBD1 or TRBD2 (5 bases each). This CDR3 has 12 amino acids. Per the germline V gene, CDR1 is DFQATT and CDR2 is SNEGSKA (reference sequence). Trimming took 5 bases from V and 5 from J, leaving 12 bases between them.

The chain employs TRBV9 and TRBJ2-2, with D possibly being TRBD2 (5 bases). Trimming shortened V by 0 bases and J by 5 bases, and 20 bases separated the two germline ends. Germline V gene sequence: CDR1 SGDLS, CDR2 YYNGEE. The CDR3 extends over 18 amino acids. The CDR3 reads CASSVARVTARGTGELFF. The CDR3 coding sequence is TGTGCCAGCAGCGTAGCCCGCGTGACCGCCCGGGGAACCGGGGAGCTGTTTTTT.

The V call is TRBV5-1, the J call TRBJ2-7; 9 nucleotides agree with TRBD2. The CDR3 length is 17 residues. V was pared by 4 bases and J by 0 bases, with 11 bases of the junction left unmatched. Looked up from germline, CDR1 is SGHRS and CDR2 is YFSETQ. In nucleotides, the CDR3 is TGCGCCAGCAGCGTGGAGCATTTAGCGGGAGTCTCCTACGAGCAGTACTTC. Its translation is CASSVEHLAGVSYEQYF.

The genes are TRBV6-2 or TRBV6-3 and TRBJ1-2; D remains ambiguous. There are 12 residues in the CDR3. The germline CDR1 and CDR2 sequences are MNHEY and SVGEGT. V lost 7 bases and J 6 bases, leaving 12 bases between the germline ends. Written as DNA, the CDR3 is TGTGCCAGCAATCAACCCCCCCATGGCTACACCTTC. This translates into CASNQPPHGYTF.

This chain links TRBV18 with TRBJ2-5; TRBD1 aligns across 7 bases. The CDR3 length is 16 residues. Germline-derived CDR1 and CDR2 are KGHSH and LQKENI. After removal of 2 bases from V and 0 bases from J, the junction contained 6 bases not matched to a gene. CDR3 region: CASSPWDRGDQETQYF. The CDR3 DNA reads TGTGCCAGCTCACCATGGGACAGAGGAGACCAAGAGACCCAGTACTTC.

The DNA for the CDR3 is TGTGCCAGCAGCTTACGTTCTGGACAGGGGGCACACGAGCAGTACTTC. Amino acids: CASSLRSGQGAHEQYF. V gene TRBV7-6 combines with J gene TRBJ2-7; 11 positions agree with TRBD1. V lost 2 bases and J lost 5; bases outside the gene matches: 8. The CDR3 extends over 16 amino acids. In germline, CDR1 is SGHVS, CDR2 FNYEAQ.

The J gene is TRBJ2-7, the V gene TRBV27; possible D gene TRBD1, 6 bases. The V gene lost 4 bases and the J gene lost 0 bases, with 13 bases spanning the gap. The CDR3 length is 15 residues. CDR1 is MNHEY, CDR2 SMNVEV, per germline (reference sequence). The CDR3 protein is CASSSVGATSYEQYF. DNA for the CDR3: TGTGCCAGCAGTTCGGTGGGGGCCACCTCCTACGAGCAGTACTTC.

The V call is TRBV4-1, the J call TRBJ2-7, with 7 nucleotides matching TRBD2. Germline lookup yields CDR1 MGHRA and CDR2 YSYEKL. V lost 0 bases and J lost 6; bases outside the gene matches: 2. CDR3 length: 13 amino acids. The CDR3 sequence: CASSQDPGGEQYF. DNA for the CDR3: TGCGCCAGCAGCCAAGATCCGGGAGGCGAGCAGTACTTC.

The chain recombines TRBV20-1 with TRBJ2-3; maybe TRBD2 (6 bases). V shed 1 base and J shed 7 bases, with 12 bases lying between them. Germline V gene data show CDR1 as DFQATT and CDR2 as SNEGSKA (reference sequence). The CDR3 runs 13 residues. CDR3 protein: CSARGVAENTQYF. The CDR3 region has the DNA TGCAGTGCTAGAGGTGTAGCGGAAAATACGCAGTATTTT.

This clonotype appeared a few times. Written as DNA, the CDR3 is TGTGCCATCAGGGGCAGTTTAAATGAAAAACTGTTTTTT. Translated: CAIRGSLNEKLFF. The J gene is TRBJ1-4, the V gene TRBV10-3; D is unclear. Germline V CDR1 and CDR2: ENHRY, SYGVKD. The CDR3 contains 13 residues. With 6 bases removed from V and 5 bases from J, the gap between germline ends came to 10 bases.

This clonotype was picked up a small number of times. This chain's CDR3 is CASSLGASGSTDTQYF. CDR3 bases: TGTGCCAGCAGCTTAGGGGCTAGCGGTAGCACAGATACGCAGTATTTT. V and J are TRBV7-7 and TRBJ2-3; 7 bases are a match to TRBD2. Germline V CDR1 and CDR2: SSHAT, FNYEAQ (reference sequence). The CDR3 has 16 residues. The ends lost 1 base at V and 0 bases at J; junction bases unmatched: 4.

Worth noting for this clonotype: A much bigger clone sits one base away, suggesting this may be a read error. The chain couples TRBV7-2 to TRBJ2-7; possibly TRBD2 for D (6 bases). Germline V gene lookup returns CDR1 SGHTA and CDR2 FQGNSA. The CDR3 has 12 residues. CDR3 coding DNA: TGTGCCGGCAGCCATGGGACTTCCGAGCAGTACTTC. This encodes CAGSHGTSEQYF. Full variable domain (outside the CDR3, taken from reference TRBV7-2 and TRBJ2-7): GAGVSQSPSNKVTEKGKDVELRCDPISGHTALYWYRQSLGQGLEFLIYFQGNSAPDKSGLPSDRFSAERTGGSVSTLTIQRTQQEDSAVYLCAGSHGTSEQYFGPGTRLTVT.

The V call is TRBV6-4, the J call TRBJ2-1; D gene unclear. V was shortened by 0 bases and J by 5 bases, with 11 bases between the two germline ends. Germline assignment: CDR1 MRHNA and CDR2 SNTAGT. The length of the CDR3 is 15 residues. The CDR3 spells CASSDSGSPNNEQFF. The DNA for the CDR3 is TGTGCCAGCAGTGACTCTGGCAGCCCGAACAATGAGCAGTTCTTC.

The CDR3 loop reads CASSLGQRVNTGELFF. The CDR3 nucleotides are TGCGCCAGCAGCTTGGGTCAGCGGGTGAACACCGGGGAGCTGTTTTTT. The V call is TRBV5-1, the J call TRBJ2-2; D is possibly TRBD2 (6 bases). Trimming cost V 0 bases and J 1 base, with 10 bases left between them. The germline V gene has CDR1 SGHRS and CDR2 YFSETQ. CDR3 length: 16 residues.

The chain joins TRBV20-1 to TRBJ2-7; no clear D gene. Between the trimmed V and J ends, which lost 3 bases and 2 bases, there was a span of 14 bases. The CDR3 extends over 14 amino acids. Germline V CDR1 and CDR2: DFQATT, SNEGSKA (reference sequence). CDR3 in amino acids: CSARGSKSPYEQYF. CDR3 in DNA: TGCAGTGCTAGGGGCTCTAAGTCGCCCTACGAGCAGTACTTC.

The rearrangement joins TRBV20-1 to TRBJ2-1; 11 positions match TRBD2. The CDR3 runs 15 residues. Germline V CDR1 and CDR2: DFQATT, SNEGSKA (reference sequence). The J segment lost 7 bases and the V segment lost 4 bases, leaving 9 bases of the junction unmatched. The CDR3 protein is CSATGTSGPRNEQFF. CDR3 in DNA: TGCAGTGCTACCGGGACTAGCGGCCCCAGGAATGAGCAGTTCTTC.